The rows below give T cell receptor beta chains drawn from one sample of a study of T cell responses to AZD1222 COVID-19 vaccine. Produced via immunoSEQ multiplex PCR; TCRdb's table is partial and in-frame only. The sample consists of about 100,000 clones, roughly 87% of them appearing once. This sample comprised peripheral blood, obtained on day 0 of MenACWY control vaccination. These receptors all come from an adult in good health. CDR3s include the opening cysteine and the closing phenylalanine or tryptophan. Fields, in order: D gene, V gene, clone size, J gene, CDR3 DNA, CDR3 protein. The D gene is left open where the match is weak. Expanded clones get a size class; other rows say once, few or many, or leave the size out.

-	TRBV5-6	-	TRBJ1-5	TGTGCCAGCAGCCTCGGAGATCAGCCCCAGCATTTT	CASSLGDQPQHF
-	TRBV5-6	-	TRBJ1-2	TGTGCCAGCAGCTTGGGGTCAGGGGTCTATGGCTACACCTTC	CASSLGSGVYGYTF
-	TRBV3-1/TRBV3-2	-	TRBJ1-1	TGTGCCAGCAGCCAAGAAGAGGCAGCGGGCACTGAAGCTTTCTTT	CASSQEEAAGTEAFF
-	TRBV9	-	TRBJ2-5	TGTGCCAGCAGCGTAGCGGGTCAGGGGGAGACCCAGTACTTC	CASSVAGQGETQYF
TRBD1	TRBV12-5	-	TRBJ1-2	TGTGCTAGTGGCACGCAGGGGGCTGATGGCTACACCTTC	CASGTQGADGYTF
TRBD1	TRBV28	-	TRBJ2-7	TGTGCCAGCAAGAGGACAGGGGTAATGTACGAGCAGTACTTC	CASKRTGVMYEQYF
TRBD1	TRBV6-6	-	TRBJ2-7	TGTGCCAGCAGTTCCCGGACAGGGGATAAGGAGCAGTACTTC	CASSSRTGDKEQYF
TRBD1	TRBV6-6	once	TRBJ1-1	TGTGCCAGCAGTTACTCATCCGACAGGGTGGGGACTGAAGCTTTCTTT	CASSYSSDRVGTEAFF
-	TRBV5-1	-	TRBJ2-2	TGCGCCAGCAGCTTGAAAGGGGCGCGAACCGGGGAGCTGTTTTTT	CASSLKGARTGELFF
TRBD1	TRBV12-3/TRBV12-4	-	TRBJ1-2	TGTGCCAGCAGTGTAGACAGGGCAGGTGGCTACACCTTC	CASSVDRAGGYTF
TRBD1	TRBV4-2	-	TRBJ1-6	TGTGCCAGCAGCACAGACCTAACAGGGGGCGGAACACCCCTCCACTTT	CASSTDLTGGGTPLHF
TRBD1	TRBV9	-	TRBJ2-7	TGTGCCAGCAGCGTAGGGGGACAGGGGGCAGGCGAGCAGTACTTC	CASSVGGQGAGEQYF
TRBD2	TRBV27	once	TRBJ2-7	TGTGCCAGCAGCCCCAGCGGGGGGGCCTACGAGCAGTACTTC	CASSPSGGAYEQYF
-	TRBV9	-	TRBJ2-3	TGTGCCAGCAGCGACCGGGACGACGGTAGGACGCAGTATTTT	CASSDRDDGRTQYF
TRBD1	TRBV30	-	TRBJ1-2	TGTGCCTGGAGGGACAGGGGGCCTAGGGATGGCTACACCTTC	CAWRDRGPRDGYTF
TRBD2	TRBV5-4	-	TRBJ2-3	TGTGCCAGCAGCCTGGGGACTAGCGGTAGCACAGATACGCAGTATTTT	CASSLGTSGSTDTQYF
-	TRBV9	-	TRBJ2-7	TGTGCCAGCAGCCCGTCTGAAACGGGGGTACGACACGAGCAGTACTTC	CASSPSETGVRHEQYF